The 4 T cell receptor beta chains presented below share a single source sample, sequenced in a study of blood T cell repertoires in COVID-19. Sequencing used immunoSEQ multiplex PCR; TCRdb keeps in-frame clones, though not all of them. Counted here are around 86,000 clones, about 83% occurring once; the ten biggest clones make up 29%. Specimen: peripheral blood. These receptors originate from a woman aged 80 or over with acute or convalescent COVID-19.

This clone has only a few counts. This chain connects TRBV7-6 to TRBJ1-6; 8 nucleotides line up with TRBD1. The V segment lost 5 bases and the J segment 6 bases; nucleotides outside the gene matches: 9. Per germline, CDR1 SGHVS and CDR2 FNYEAQ. The CDR3 length is 16 residues. The CDR3 is CASSLRGQASNSPLHF. CDR3 sequence (DNA): TGTGCCAGCAGCCTAAGGGGACAGGCCAGTAATTCACCCCTCCACTTT.

This rearrangement joins TRBV5-1 to TRBJ2-1; the match to TRBD2 covers 8 bases. The germline V gene has CDR1 SGHRS and CDR2 YFSETQ. The CDR3 contains 16 residues. Unmatched junction bases numbered 5, after V lost 1 base and J lost 2 bases. In DNA, the CDR3 is TGCGCCAGCAGCTTGAGTAGCGGGGCCGCCTACAATGAGCAGTTCTTC. Its protein product is CASSLSSGAAYNEQFF.

The J gene is TRBJ2-1, the V gene TRBV3-1 (or the pseudogene TRBV3-2); 8 positions agree with TRBD2. CDR3 length: 15 amino acids. Germline V gene data show CDR1 as LGHDT and CDR2 as YNNKEL (reference sequence). Trimming at V came to 6 bases and at J to 6 bases, leaving 10 bases not matched to a gene. The CDR3: CASSPPGLGGNEQFF. For the CDR3, the DNA is TGTGCCAGCAGTCCGCCGGGACTAGGGGGCAATGAGCAGTTCTTC.

The V gene is TRBV29-1, the J gene TRBJ1-5; 10 nucleotides match TRBD1. Germline CDR1 SQVTM, CDR2 ANQGSEA. The CDR3 covers 14 residues. The V and J ends lost 6 bases and 6 bases, in that order; junction bases with no gene match: 8. The CDR3 spells CSVGVTGGGQPQHF. The CDR3, as DNA: TGCAGCGTGGGGGTGACAGGGGGCGGTCAGCCCCAGCATTTT.